This T cell receptor beta chain was identified in a study of CD8 T cells in Susac syndrome. Blood CD8+ and CD4+ T cells underwent high-throughput TCR beta sequencing. Both CD4+ and CD8+ T cells were negatively isolated, and TEMRA cells underwent FACS enrichment. The V gene end was trimmed by 5 bases and the J gene end by 2 bases; junction bases not matched to a gene: 9. Germline V gene lookup returns CDR1 SGHTA and CDR2 FQGNSA. The CDR3 sequence is 15 residues long. As regards this clonotype: Its matching antigen is unknown.

Broader study findings: Individuals included in the TCR sequencing and HLA analysis were acknowledged by the study to be relatively few in number.

RNA amounts of 0.5 to 1 ug underwent reverse transcription with random hexamers. It was immunoSEQ multiplex PCR that amplified TCR beta CDR3 across 54 Vbeta and 13 Jbeta. Via MiXCR, TCRdb re-called the immunoSEQ multiplex PCR reads, giving one row per CDR3 protein. Of 250,000 to 350,000 distinct CDR3 sequences in the sample, roughly nine tenths were seen once. This receptor was identified in a human donor with multiple sclerosis. This chain links TRBV7-2 with TRBJ2-7, with 7 nucleotides matching TRBD1. Sequencing was done on a sample of CD4+ T cells from PBMCs. This CDR3 reads CASSLGTAKTYEQYF. CDR3 sequence (DNA): TGTGCCAGCAGCCTCGGGACAGCCAAAACCTACGAGCAGTACTTC.